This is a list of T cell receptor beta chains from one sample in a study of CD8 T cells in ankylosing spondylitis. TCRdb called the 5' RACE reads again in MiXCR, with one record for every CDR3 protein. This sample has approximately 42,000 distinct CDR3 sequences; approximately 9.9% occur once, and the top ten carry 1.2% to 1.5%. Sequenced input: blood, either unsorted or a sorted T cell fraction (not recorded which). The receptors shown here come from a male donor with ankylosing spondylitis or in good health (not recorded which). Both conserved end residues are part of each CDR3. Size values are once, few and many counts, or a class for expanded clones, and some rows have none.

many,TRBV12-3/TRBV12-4,CASSWGASSGNTIYF
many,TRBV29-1,CSASTGATYEQYF
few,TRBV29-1,CSVRDRDEKLFF
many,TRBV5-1,CASTASGGSTDTQYF
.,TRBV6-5,CASSSSGQREAGYTF
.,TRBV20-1,CSARDRTGLDF
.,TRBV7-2,CASSLESGRVSYGYTF
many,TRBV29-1,CSVGDTGELFF
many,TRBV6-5,CASSSSVTQYF
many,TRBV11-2,CASSALRREKLFF
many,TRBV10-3,CAISEDPSYNEQFF
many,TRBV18,CASSLDRIVSTGELFF
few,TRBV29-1,CSVGWTGITEAFF
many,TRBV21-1,CAPGYGMNTEAFF
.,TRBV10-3,CAIREERTEVLVPRDTQYF
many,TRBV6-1,CASSLGTGGANSPLHF
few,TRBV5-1,CASSLDRDYGYTF
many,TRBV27,CASTWDSSYNEQFF
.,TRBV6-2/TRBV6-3,CASTTTGGHSPLHF
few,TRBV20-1,CSAIRGGPTTDTQYF
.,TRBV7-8,CASSAYGQANTGELFF
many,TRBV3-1,CASSQDRGFSGNTIYF
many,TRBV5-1,CASSPLGGYGYTF
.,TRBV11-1,CASSLRLDEQYF
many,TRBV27,CASSPRGSVINEQFF
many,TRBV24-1,CATSPHDKGYTEAFF
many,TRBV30,CAWSPDRGPTDTQYF
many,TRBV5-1,CASSLGAGIYEQYF
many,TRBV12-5,CASGHSGNNEQFF
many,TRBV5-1,CASSLGSSENTIYF
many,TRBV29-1,CSVGARSYGYTF
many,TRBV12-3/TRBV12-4,CASSLSVRTGELFF
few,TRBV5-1,CASSLENYGYTF
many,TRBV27,CASSPRDRAYDEQYF
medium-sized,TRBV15,CATSLRGAFNEQFF
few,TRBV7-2,CASRGGRTYNEQFF
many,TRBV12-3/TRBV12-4,CASSPGQGAVVQETQYF
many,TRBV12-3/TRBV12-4,CASGQTGGIYEQYF
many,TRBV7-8,CASSSGVTDTQYF
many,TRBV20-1,CSARDRAAPMNTEAFF
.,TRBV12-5,CASGLVPGELFF
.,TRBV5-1,CASSLTSYDEQFF
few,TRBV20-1,CSARLAGGSDTQYF
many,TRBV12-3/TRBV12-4,CASSFGDSSGGYF
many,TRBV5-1,CASSLESRGSTDTQYF
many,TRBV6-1,CASSRDRLYGYTF
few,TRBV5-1,CASSLAVLAGSNGELFF
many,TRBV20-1,CSARFPGGFHNEQFF
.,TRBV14,CASSQVRLPSGELFF